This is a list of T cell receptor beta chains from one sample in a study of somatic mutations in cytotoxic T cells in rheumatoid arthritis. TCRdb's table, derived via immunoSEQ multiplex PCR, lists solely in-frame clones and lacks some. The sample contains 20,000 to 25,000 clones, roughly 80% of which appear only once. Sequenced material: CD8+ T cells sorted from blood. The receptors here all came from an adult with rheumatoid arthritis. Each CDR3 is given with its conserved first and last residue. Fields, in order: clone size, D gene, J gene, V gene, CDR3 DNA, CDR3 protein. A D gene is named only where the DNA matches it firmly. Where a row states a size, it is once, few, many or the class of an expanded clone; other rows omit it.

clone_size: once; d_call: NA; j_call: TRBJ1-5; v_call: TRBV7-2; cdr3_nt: TGTGCCAGCAGCTTAACCGTAAGCAATCAGCCCCAGCATTTT; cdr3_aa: CASSLTVSNQPQHF
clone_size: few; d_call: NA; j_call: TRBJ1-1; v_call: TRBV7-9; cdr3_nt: TGTGCCAGCAGCAGCTTAGGGTCGGAGAACACTGAAGCTTTCTTT; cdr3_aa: CASSSLGSENTEAFF
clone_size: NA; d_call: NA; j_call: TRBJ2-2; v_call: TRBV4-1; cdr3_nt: TGCGCCAGCAGCCAAGCCCACGTAGCCCCGAGCGGGGAGCTGTTTTTT; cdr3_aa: CASSQAHVAPSGELFF
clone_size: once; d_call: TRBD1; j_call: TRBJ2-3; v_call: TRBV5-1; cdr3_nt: TGCGCCAGCAGCACCCGGACAGGGGCCGTCACAGATACGCAGTATTTT; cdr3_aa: CASSTRTGAVTDTQYF
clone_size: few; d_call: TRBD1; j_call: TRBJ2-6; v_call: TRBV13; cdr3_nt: TGTGCCAGCAGCTCGGGACAGACCCACCCGGGAGGGGCCAACGTCCTGACTTTC; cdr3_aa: CASSSGQTHPGGANVLTF
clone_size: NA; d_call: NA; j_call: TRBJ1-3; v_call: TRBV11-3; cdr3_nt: TGTGCCAGAAGCACGGGCAACTCTGGAAACACCATATATTTT; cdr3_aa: CARSTGNSGNTIYF
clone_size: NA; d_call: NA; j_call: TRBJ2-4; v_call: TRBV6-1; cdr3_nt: TGTGCCAGCAGTGAGATCCTAGAGCTAGCCAAAAACATTCAGTACTTC; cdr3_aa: CASSEILELAKNIQYF
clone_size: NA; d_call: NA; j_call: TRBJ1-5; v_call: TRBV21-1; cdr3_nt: TGTGCCAGCAGCAAAAAAAGCCGGGACCCCCACCACCTATATAGCAATCAGCCCCAGCATTTT; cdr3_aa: CASSKKSRDPHHLYSNQPQHF
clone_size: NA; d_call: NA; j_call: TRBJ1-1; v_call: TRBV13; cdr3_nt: TGTGCCAGCAGCTTAGGCCTGGGACCTAACACTGAAGCTTTCTTT; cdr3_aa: CASSLGLGPNTEAFF
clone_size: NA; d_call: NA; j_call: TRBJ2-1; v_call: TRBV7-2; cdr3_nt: TGTGCCAGCAGGGGCGGGGACAGAACCTACAATGAGCAGTTCTTC; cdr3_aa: CASRGGDRTYNEQFF
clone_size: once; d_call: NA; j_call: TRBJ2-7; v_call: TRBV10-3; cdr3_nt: TGTGCCATCGCTTGGGGGAGCTCCTACGAGCAGTACTTC; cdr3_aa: CAIAWGSSYEQYF
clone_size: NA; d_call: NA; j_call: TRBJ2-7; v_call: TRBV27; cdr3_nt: TGTGCCAGCAGTTTAATTGGGTTCGGGAACATGGGCGAGCAGTACTTC; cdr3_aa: CASSLIGFGNMGEQYF
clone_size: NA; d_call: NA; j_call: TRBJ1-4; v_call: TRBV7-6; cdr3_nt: TGTGCCAGCAGCAGGACACCCACAGGGGAAAAACTGTTTTTT; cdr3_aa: CASSRTPTGEKLFF
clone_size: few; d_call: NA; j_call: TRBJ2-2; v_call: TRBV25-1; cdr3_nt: TGTGCCAGCGGAGTCGGCACCGGGGAGCTGTTTTTT; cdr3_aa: CASGVGTGELFF
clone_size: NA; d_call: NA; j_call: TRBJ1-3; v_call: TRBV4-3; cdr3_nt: TGCGCCAGCAGCCAAGAGAAGGGACGGCTGGGGGGAAACACCATATATTTT; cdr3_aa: CASSQEKGRLGGNTIYF
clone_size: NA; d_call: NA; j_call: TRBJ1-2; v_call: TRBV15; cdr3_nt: TGTGCCACCAGCAGAGGTTCACCCCCGCCGAAGGGCTACACCTTC; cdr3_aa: CATSRGSPPPKGYTF
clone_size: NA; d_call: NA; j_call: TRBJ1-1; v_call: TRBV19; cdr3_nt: TGTGCCAGTAGTTGGGATGGGCGGGAAGCTTTCTTT; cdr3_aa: CASSWDGREAFF
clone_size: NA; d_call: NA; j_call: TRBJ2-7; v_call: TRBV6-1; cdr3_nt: TGTGCCAGCAGTGACCGGGACCCCTCCTACGAGCAGTACTTC; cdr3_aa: CASSDRDPSYEQYF
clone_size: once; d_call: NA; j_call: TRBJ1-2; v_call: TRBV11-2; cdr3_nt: TGTGCCAGCAGCCTTGGGCCGGGCAGGGGCCACGGCTACACCTTC; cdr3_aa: CASSLGPGRGHGYTF
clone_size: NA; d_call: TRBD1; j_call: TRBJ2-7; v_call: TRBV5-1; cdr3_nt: TGCGCCAGTCGGGACAGGGACTACGAGCAGTACTTC; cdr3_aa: CASRDRDYEQYF
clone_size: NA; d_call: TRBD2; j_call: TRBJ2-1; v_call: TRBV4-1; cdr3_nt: TGCGCCAGCAGCCAATCAACTAGCGGGGGGGCCAGGGGCAATGAGCAGTTCTTC; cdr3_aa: CASSQSTSGGARGNEQFF
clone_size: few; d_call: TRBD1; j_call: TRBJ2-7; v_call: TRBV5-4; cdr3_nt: TGTGCCAGCAGCCCGGGGGACAGGGGGTACGAGCAGTACTTC; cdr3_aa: CASSPGDRGYEQYF
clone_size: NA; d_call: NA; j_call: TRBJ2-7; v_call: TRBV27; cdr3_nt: TGTGCCAGCAGTTTAATCGGCTTTAGCTCCTACGAGCAGTACTTC; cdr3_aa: CASSLIGFSSYEQYF
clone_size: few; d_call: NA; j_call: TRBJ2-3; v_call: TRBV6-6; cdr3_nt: TGTGCCAGCAGTTACTTGCAGTACACAGATACGCAGTATTTT; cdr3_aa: CASSYLQYTDTQYF
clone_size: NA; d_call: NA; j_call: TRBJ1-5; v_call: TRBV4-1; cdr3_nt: TGCGCCAGCAGCCGGGGTAGTAGCAATCAGCCCCAGCATTTT; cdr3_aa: CASSRGSSNQPQHF
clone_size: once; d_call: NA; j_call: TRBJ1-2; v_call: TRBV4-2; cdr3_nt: TGTGCCAGCAGCCAAGTGGCAGGAGAGAACTATGGCTACACCTTC; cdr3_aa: CASSQVAGENYGYTF
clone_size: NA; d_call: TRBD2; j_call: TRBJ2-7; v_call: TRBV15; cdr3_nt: TGTGCCACCAGCAGGACCGGGACTAGCGGGGGGGGCCACGAGCAGTACTTC; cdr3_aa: CATSRTGTSGGGHEQYF
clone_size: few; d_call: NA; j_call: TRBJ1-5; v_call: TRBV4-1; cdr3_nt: TGCGCCAGCAGCCAACAGGGGTGGCAGCCCCAGCATTTT; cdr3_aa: CASSQQGWQPQHF
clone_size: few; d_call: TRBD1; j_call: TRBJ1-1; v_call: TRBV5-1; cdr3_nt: TGCGCCAGCAGCTCGGGACAGCCGAACACTGAAGCTTTCTTT; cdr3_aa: CASSSGQPNTEAFF
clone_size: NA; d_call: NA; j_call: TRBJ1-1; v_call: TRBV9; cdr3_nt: TGTGCCAGCAGTCGGGACGCTCGTGAAGCTTTCTTT; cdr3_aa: CASSRDAREAFF
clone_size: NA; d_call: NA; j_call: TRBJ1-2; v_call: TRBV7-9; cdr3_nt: TGTGCCAGCAGCGATACTCAGGGCACATATGGCTACACCTTC; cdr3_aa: CASSDTQGTYGYTF
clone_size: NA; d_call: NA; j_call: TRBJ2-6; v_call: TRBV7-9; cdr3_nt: TGTGCCAGCAGCCCCCGGTTCCGGGACACACTCTCTGGGGCCAACGTCCTGACTTTC; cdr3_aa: CASSPRFRDTLSGANVLTF
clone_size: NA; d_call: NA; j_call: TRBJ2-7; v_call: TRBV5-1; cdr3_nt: TGCGCCAGCAGCTTGTCAACGGGAAACGAGCAGTACTTC; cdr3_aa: CASSLSTGNEQYF
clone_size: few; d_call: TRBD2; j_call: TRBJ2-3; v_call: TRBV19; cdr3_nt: TGTGCCAGTAGTATGATGGCGGGGGGGCCACATACGCAGTATTTT; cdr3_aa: CASSMMAGGPHTQYF
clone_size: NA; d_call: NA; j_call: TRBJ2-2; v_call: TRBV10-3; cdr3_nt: TGTGCCATCAGTGATCGGGGAGTCAACACCGGGGAGCTGTTTTTT; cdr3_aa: CAISDRGVNTGELFF
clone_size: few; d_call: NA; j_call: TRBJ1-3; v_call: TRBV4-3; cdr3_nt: TGCGCCAGCAGCCAAGAGAAGGGCAGAAGCTCTGGAAACACCATATATTTT; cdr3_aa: CASSQEKGRSSGNTIYF
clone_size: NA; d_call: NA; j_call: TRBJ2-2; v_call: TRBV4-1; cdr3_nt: TGCGCCAGCAGCCAAGTGGCGAGAAGCGGGGAGCTGTTTTTT; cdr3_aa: CASSQVARSGELFF
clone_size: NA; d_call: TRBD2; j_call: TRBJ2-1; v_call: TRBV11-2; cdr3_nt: TGTGCCAGCAGCGGCCCTGGGACTAGCGGGGGCGGGGAGCAGTTCTTC; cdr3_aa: CASSGPGTSGGGEQFF
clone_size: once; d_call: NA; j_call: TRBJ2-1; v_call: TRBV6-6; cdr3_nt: TGTGCCAGCAGTAGACAAGGTTGGAATGAGCAGTTCTTC; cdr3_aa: CASSRQGWNEQFF
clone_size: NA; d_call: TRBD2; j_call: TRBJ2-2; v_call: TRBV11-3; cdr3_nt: TGTGCCAGCAGCTCCGGACTAGCCCGGGCCGGGGAGCTGTTTTTT; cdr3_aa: CASSSGLARAGELFF
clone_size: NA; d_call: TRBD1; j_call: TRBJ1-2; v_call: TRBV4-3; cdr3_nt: TGCGCCAGCAGCCAAGCCCCAGGGGGCTATGGCTACACCTTC; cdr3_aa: CASSQAPGGYGYTF
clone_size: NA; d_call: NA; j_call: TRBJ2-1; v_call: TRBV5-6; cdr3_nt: TGTGCCAGCAGCTTGTTAGCGAATGAGCAGTTCTTC; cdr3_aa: CASSLLANEQFF
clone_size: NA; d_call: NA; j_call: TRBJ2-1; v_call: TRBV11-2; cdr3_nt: TGTGCCAGCAGCTTGTTACGGGGTAATGAGCAGTTCTTC; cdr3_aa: CASSLLRGNEQFF
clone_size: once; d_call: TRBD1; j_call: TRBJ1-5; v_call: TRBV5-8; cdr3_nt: TGTGCCAGCAGCCCTCTGGACAGGGCAAGCTTTTCGGATCAGCCCCAGCATTTT; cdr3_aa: CASSPLDRASFSDQPQHF
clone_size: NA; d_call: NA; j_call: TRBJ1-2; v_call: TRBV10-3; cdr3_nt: TGTGCCATCAGTGATTCTTACGGGACGGAATATGGCTACACCTTC; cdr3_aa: CAISDSYGTEYGYTF
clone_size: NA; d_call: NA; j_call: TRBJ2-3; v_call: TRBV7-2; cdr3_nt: TGTGCCAGCAGCTTAGTTAGCAGCGGTGATACGCAGTATTTT; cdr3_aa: CASSLVSSGDTQYF
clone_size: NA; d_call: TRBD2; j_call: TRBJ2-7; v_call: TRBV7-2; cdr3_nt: TGTGCCAGCAGCTTTGGGGGGGTATACGAGCAGTACTTC; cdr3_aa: CASSFGGVYEQYF